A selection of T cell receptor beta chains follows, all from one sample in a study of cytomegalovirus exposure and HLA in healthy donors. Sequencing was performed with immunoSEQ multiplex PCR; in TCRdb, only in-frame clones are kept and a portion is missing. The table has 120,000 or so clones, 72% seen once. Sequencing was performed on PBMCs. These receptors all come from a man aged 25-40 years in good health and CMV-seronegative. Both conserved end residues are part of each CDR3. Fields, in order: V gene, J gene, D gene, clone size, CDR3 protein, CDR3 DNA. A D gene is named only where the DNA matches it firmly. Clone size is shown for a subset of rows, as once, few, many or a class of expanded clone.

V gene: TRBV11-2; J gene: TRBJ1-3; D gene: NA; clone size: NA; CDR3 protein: CASSLDSIYSGNTIYF; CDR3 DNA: TGTGCCAGCAGCTTAGATAGCATATACTCTGGAAACACCATATATTTT
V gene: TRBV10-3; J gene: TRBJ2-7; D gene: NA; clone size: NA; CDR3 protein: CAISDRAYEQYF; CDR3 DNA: TGTGCCATCAGTGACAGGGCCTACGAGCAGTACTTC
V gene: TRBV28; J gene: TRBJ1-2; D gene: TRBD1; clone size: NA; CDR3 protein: CASSFFQDRVDGYTF; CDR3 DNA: TGTGCCAGCAGTTTTTTCCAGGACAGGGTTGATGGCTACACCTTC
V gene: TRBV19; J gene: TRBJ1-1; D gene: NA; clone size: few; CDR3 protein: CASIGTRLPNTEAFF; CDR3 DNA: TGTGCCAGTATCGGAACCAGGCTCCCGAACACTGAAGCTTTCTTT
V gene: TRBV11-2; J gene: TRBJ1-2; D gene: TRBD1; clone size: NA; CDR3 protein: CASGLGTGDYGYTF; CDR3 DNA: TGTGCCAGCGGTCTGGGGACAGGGGACTATGGCTACACCTTC
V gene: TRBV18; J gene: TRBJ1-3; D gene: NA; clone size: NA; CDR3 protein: CASSPQTASGNTIYF; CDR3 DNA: TGTGCCAGCTCACCACAGACAGCCTCTGGAAACACCATATATTTT
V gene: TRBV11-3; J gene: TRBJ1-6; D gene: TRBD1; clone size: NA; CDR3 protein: CASSSDRANSPLHF; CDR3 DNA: TGTGCCAGCAGCTCGGACAGGGCTAATTCACCCCTCCACTTT
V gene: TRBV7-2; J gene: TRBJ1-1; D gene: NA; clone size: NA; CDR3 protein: CASSLAPGGGEAFF; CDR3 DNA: TGTGCCAGCAGCTTAGCGCCGGGGGGCGGCGAAGCTTTCTTT
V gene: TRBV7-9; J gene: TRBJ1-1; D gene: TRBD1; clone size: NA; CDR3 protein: CASSSPGGVATEAFF; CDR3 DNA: TGTGCCAGCAGCAGCCCAGGGGGCGTTGCCACTGAAGCTTTCTTT
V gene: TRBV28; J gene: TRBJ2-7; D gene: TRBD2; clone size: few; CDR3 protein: CASSTGGAGYYEQYF; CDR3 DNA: TGTGCCAGCTCTACGGGGGGGGCCGGCTACTACGAGCAGTACTTC
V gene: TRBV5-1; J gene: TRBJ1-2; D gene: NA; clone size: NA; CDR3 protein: CASSLAGTLVYTF; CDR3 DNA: TGCGCCAGCAGCTTGGCAGGGACTCTTGTCTACACCTTC
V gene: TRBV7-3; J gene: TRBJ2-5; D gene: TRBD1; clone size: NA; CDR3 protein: CASSLIGTGVRETQYF; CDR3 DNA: TGTGCCAGCAGCTTAATCGGGACAGGGGTTAGGGAGACCCAGTACTTC
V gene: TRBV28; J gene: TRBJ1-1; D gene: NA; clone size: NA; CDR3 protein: CASSPSGVSGFF; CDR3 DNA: TGTGCCAGCAGTCCTTCAGGGGTGAGTGGTTTCTTT
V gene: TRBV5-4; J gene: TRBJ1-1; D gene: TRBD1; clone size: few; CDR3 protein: CASSAGQLNTEAFF; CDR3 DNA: TGTGCCAGCAGCGCGGGACAGTTGAACACTGAAGCTTTCTTT
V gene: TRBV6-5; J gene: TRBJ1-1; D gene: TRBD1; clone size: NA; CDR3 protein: CASSEIGHQGGAFF; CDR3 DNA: TGTGCCAGCAGCGAGATCGGCCACCAGGGGGGAGCTTTCTTT
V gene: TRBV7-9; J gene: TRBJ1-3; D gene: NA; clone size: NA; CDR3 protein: CASSSLYTESGNTIYF; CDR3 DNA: TGTGCCAGCAGCTCTTTATATACAGAGTCTGGAAACACCATATATTTT
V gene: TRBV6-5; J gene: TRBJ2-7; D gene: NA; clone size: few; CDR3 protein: CASSYFRDNLYEQYF; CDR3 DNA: TGTGCCAGCAGTTACTTTAGGGACAACCTTTACGAGCAGTACTTC
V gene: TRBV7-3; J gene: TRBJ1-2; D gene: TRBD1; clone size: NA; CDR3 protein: CASSMTGGGYGYTF; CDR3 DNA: TGTGCCAGCAGCATGACAGGGGGCGGATATGGCTACACCTTC
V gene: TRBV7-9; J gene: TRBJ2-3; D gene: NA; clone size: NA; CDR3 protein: CASSLGWGVGGTDTQYF; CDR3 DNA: TGTGCCAGCAGCTTAGGTTGGGGGGTTGGGGGCACAGATACGCAGTATTTT
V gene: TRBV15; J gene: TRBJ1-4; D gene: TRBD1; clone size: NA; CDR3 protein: CATSGQDEKLFF; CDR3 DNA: TGTGCCACCTCAGGACAGGATGAAAAACTGTTTTTT
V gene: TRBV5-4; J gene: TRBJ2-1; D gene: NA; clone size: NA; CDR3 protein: CASSPGLGNEQFF; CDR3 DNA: TGTGCCAGCAGCCCTGGACTGGGAAATGAGCAGTTCTTC
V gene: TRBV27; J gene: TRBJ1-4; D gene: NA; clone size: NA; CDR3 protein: CASRVSPNEKLFF; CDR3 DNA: TGTGCCAGCAGGGTCAGTCCGAATGAAAAACTGTTTTTT
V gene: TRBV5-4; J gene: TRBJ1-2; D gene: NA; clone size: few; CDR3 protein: CASSPSGGFNYGYTF; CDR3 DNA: TGTGCCAGCAGCCCTTCGGGGGGATTTAACTATGGCTACACCTTC
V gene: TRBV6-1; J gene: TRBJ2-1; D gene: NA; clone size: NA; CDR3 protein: CASSVYGGSSYNEQFF; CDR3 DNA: TGTGCCAGCAGTGTGTATGGGGGGAGCTCCTACAATGAGCAGTTCTTC
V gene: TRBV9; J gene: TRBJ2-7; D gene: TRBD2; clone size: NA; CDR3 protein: CASSPKTSKRGPSYEQYF; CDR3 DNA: TGTGCCAGCAGCCCGAAAACCTCTAAGCGGGGGCCGTCCTACGAGCAGTACTTC
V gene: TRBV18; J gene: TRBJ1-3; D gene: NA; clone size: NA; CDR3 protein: CASSSGVGKGNTIYF; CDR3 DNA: TGTGCCAGCTCATCGGGGGTCGGAAAAGGAAACACCATATATTTT
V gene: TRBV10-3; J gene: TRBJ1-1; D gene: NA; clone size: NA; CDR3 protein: CAISADSGNTEAFF; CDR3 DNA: TGTGCCATCAGTGCCGATTCCGGGAACACTGAAGCTTTCTTT
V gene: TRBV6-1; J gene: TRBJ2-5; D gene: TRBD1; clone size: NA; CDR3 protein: CASSHQQGAGETQYF; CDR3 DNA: TGTGCCAGCAGCCACCAACAGGGGGCTGGGGAGACCCAGTACTTC
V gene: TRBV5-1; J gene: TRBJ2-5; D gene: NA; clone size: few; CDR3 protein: CASRPAGGSETQYF; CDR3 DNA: TGCGCCAGCAGACCCGCAGGGGGGTCCGAGACCCAGTACTTC
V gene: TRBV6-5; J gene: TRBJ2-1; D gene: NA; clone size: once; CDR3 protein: CASSYRTAALEQFF; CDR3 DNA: TGTGCCAGCAGTTACCGAACTGCGGCCCTTGAGCAGTTCTTC
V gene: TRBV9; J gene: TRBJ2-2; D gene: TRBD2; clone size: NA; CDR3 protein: CASSPQLAGGELFF; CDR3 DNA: TGTGCCAGCAGCCCACAATTAGCGGGGGGGGAGCTGTTTTTT
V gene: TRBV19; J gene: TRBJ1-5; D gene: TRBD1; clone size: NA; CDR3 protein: CASSDRGSQPQHF; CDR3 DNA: TGTGCCAGTAGCGACAGGGGTAGTCAGCCCCAGCATTTT
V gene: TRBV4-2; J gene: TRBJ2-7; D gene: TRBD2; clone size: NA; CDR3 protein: CASSPSGGQYYEQYF; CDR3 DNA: TGTGCCAGCAGCCCTAGCGGGGGCCAGTACTACGAGCAGTACTTC
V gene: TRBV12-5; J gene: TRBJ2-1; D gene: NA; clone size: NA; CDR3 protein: CASGPGNTYNEQFF; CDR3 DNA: TGTGCTAGTGGTCCCGGGAACACCTACAATGAGCAGTTCTTC
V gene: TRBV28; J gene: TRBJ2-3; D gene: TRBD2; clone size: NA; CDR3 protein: CASMRRGAVTDTQYF; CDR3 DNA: TGTGCCTCTATGCGGCGGGGGGCCGTCACAGATACGCAGTATTTT
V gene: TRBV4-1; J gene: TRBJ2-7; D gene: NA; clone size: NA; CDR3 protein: CASSPRDTDYEQYF; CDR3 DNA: TGCGCCAGCAGCCCCCGGGACACTGACTACGAGCAGTACTTC
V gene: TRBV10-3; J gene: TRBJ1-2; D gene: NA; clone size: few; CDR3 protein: CAITPADSAFPYGYTF; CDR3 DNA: TGTGCCATCACGCCGGCGGACAGCGCTTTCCCCTATGGCTACACCTTC
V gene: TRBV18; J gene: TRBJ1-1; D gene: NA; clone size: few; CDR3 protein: CASGQTTEAFF; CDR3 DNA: TGTGCCAGCGGGCAGACCACTGAAGCTTTCTTT
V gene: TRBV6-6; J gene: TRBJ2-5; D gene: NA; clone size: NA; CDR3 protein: CASDIGTAGTQYF; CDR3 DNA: TGTGCCAGCGACATTGGGACAGCGGGGACCCAGTACTTC
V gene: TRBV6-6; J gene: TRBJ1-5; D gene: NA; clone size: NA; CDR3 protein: CASRHVNQPQHF; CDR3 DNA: TGTGCCAGCCGACACGTCAATCAGCCCCAGCATTTT
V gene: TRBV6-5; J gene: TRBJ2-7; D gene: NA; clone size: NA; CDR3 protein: CASSYSSGQSFYEQYF; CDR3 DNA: TGTGCCAGCAGTTACTCTTCCGGACAGTCCTTCTACGAGCAGTACTTC
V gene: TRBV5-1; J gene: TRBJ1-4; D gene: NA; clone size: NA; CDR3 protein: CASSLAINRWQEKLFF; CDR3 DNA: TGCGCCAGCAGCTTGGCCATCAACAGGTGGCAGGAAAAACTGTTTTTT
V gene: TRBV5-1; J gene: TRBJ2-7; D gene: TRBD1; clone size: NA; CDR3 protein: CASSLEGASSYEQYF; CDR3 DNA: TGCGCCAGCAGCTTGGAGGGGGCGAGCTCCTACGAGCAGTACTTC
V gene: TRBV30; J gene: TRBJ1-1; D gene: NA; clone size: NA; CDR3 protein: CAWITLMNTEAFF; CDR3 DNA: TGTGCCTGGATTACTCTAATGAACACTGAAGCTTTCTTT
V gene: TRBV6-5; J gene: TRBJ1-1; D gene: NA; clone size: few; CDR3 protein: CASSYSRRQAEAFF; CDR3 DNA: TGTGCCAGCAGTTACTCGAGAAGACAGGCTGAAGCTTTCTTT
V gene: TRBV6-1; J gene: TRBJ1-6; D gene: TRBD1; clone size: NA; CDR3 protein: CASRLGTGYNSPLHF; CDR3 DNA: TGTGCCAGCAGGCTTGGGACAGGTTATAATTCACCCCTCCACTTT
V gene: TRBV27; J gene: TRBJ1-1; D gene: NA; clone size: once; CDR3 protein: CASSPRGNEAFF; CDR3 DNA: TGTGCCAGCAGTCCCAGGGGTAATGAAGCTTTCTTT
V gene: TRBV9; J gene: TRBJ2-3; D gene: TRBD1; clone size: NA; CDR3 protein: CASSSYDRAYTDTQYF; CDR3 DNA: TGTGCCAGCAGCAGTTATGACAGGGCCTACACAGATACGCAGTATTTT
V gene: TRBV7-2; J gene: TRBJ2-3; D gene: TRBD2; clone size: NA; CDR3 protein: CASSLISSGGGTDTQYF; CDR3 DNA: TGTGCCAGCAGCTTAATCTCTAGCGGGGGGGGCACAGATACGCAGTATTTT
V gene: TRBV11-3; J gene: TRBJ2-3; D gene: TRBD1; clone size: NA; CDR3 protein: CASSLGDGTGVGTDTQYF; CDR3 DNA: TGTGCCAGCAGCCTAGGGGACGGGACAGGGGTCGGCACAGATACGCAGTATTTT
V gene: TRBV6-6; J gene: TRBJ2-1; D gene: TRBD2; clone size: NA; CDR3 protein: CASSYSGEGGNEQFF; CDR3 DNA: TGTGCCAGCAGTTACTCAGGGGAGGGTGGCAATGAGCAGTTCTTC
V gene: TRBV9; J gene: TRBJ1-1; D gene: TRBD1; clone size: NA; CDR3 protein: CASSVDYRGRTEAFF; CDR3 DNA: TGTGCCAGCAGCGTAGATTACAGGGGGCGAACTGAAGCTTTCTTT